This TCR beta chain was observed in a study of blood T cell repertoires in COVID-19. About the study: Acute and convalescent COVID-19 specimens originated in the United States, Italy and Spain. PBMCs, B-cell-depleted T cells, or T cells provided the cDNA or gDNA that made up the material.

V dropped 4 bases and J dropped 1 base, with 7 bases sitting between them. This CDR3 region has 12 residues. Germline lookup yields CDR1 SQVTM and CDR2 ANQGSEA. Per the study methods: For nucleated cells, counts were estimated from reference gene primer amplification. Profiled with immunoSEQ multiplex PCR; TCRdb holds only in-frame clones, not every one. V, J and clone size reflect that table, while D and trimming were determined from the DNA. The sample yields roughly 30,000 clones, 70% to 90% seen once. The sample taken for sequencing was peripheral blood. The TCR originated in a human donor in a cohort sampled during active COVID-19. V gene TRBV29-1 combines with J gene TRBJ1-1; no firm D call. The CDR3 here is CSVVLGNTEAFF. The CDR3 bases are TGCAGCGTTGTACTAGGGAACACTGAAGCTTTCTTT.